This T cell receptor beta chain was retrieved from a study of shared clonotypes between healthy human individuals. CDR1 and CDR2 (germline): GTSNPN, SVGIG (reference sequence). V lost 1 base and J 0 bases, leaving 13 bases between the germline ends. The CDR3 totals 15 residues. Sequencing was performed with immunoSEQ multiplex PCR; in TCRdb, only in-frame clones are kept and a portion is missing. The sample includes around 1.6 million clones, 95% to 99% of them seen just once. The V gene is TRBV30, the J gene TRBJ2-7; tentatively, D is TRBD2 (5 bases). The TCR was taken from a man aged 30-40 years in good health. The sample was naive CD4+ T cells sorted from blood. This sample's subset: CD45RA+ positively selected. Here the CDR3 reads CAWSGSGHSSYEQYF. The CDR3 DNA is TGTGCCTGGAGTGGAAGCGGCCATAGCTCCTACGAGCAGTACTTC.